This entry is about one T cell receptor beta chain. The record originates from a study of CD8 T cells in Susac syndrome. Per the germline V gene, CDR1 is MNHEY and CDR2 is SMNVEV (reference sequence). After removal of 8 bases from V and 9 bases from J, the junction contained 10 bases not matched to a gene. The CDR3 runs to 15 residues. A quantity of about 0.5 to 1 ug RNA underwent reverse transcription using random hexamers. One entry per CDR3 protein, called by TCRdb with MiXCR from the immunoSEQ multiplex PCR reads. The data contain about 180,000 distinct CDR3 sequences, 85% to 95% of them singletons.

Input material: CD4+ T cells from PBMCs. The chain combines TRBV27 with TRBJ2-1; TRBD2 agrees at 13 bases. This receptor was identified in a human donor with Susac syndrome. This chain's CDR3 is CASGPRTSGRGEQFF. The CDR3 region has the DNA TGTGCCAGCGGGCCCCGGACTAGCGGGAGAGGTGAGCAGTTCTTC.